Each of the 13 T cell receptor beta chains below was sequenced from the same sample in a study of blood T cell repertoires in COVID-19 (dated by TCRdb to the early 2020s). Library preparation used the immunoSEQ multiplex PCR assay. Held by TCRdb, this immuneACCESS table contains in-frame sequences only and omits some clones. Under half of the omission traces to an unresolved V gene where checked; the cause of the rest is unknown. Here the sample has approximately 28,000 clones; around 89% occur a single time. The ten largest clones add up to 4.5% to 7.5% of the sample. Input material: peripheral blood. These receptors were obtained from a human donor in a cohort sampled during active COVID-19.

The rearrangement joins TRBV5-8 to TRBJ1-1; 7 bases line up with TRBD1. The trim removed 1 base at V and 5 bases at J, leaving 5 bases unmatched. CDR3 length equals 14 residues. Germline values: CDR1 SGHTS, CDR2 YDEGEE. The CDR3 region has the DNA TGTGCCAGCAGCTTGAGGGGGCAGGGGACTGAAGCTTTCTTT. This translates into CASSLRGQGTEAFF.

This clone was observed a handful of times. Other DNA sequences in this sample translate to the same CDR3. The CDR3 is CASSLQGAAPHEQFF. The CDR3, as DNA: TGTGCCAGCAGCTTACAGGGGGCCGCCCCCCATGAGCAGTTCTTC. This rearrangement joins TRBV7-8 to TRBJ2-1; TRBD1 matches at 8 bases. Germline lookup yields CDR1 SGHVS and CDR2 FQNEAQ. V dropped 2 bases and J dropped 8; count of bases not matched to a gene: 8. The CDR3 length is 15 residues.

The V and J genes are TRBV7-9 and TRBJ2-3; 11 bases map to TRBD2. The junction had 0 bases not matched to a gene; V was cut back by 1 base and J by 0 bases. Germline CDR1 reads SEHNR; CDR2 reads FQNEAQ (reference sequence). The CDR3 totals 16 residues. The CDR3 protein is CASSLGLAGSTDTQYF. CDR3 coding DNA: TGTGCCAGCAGCTTAGGACTAGCGGGAAGCACAGATACGCAGTATTTT.

In this sample, this clone turned up once. The rearrangement links TRBV2 to TRBJ2-3; D is possibly TRBD1 (7 bases). CDR1 and CDR2 (germline): SNHLY, FYNNEI. The V gene lost 5 bases and the J gene lost 0 bases, with 24 bases spanning the gap. This CDR3 is 19 amino acids long. CDR3 protein: CASSPQGGSGGLSTDTQYF. CDR3 DNA sequence: TGTGCCAGCAGTCCCCAGGGGGGTAGCGGCGGACTAAGCACAGATACGCAGTATTTT.

The gene calls are TRBV3-1 (or the pseudogene TRBV3-2) and TRBJ2-5; TRBD2 matches at 8 bases. The CDR3 loop spans 17 amino acids. Germline-derived CDR1 and CDR2 are LGHDT and YNNKEL (reference sequence). J gave up 1 base and V 6 bases, and 13 bases lay outside the gene matches. CDR3 sequence reads: CASSPPARAGGQETQYF. As DNA, the CDR3 is TGTGCCAGCAGTCCCCCTGCTCGTGCGGGGGGCCAAGAGACCCAGTACTTC.

A single count supports this clone. This chain uses TRBV4-3 with TRBJ1-2; D ambiguous. In germline, CDR1 is LGHNA, CDR2 YSLEER. Trimming left V 0 bases short and J 8 bases short, with 10 bases between. This CDR3 has 13 residues. CDR3 sequence (DNA): TGCGCCAGCAGCCAAGATTGGGCGGGGGGCTACACCTTC. Its translation is CASSQDWAGGYTF.

The chain is built from TRBV7-3 and TRBJ2-1; 9 bases are shared with TRBD2. J was trimmed by 9 bases and V by 4 bases; bases with no gene match: 7. Germline-derived CDR1 and CDR2 are SGHTA and FQGTGA. The CDR3 sequence is 14 residues long. The CDR3 is CASSSPLAGREQFF. CDR3 in DNA: TGTGCCAGCAGCTCCCCTCTAGCGGGGCGTGAGCAGTTCTTC.

The chain recombines TRBV10-3 with TRBJ1-5, with D possibly matching TRBD1 (6 bases). The CDR3 is 13 amino acids. Trimming took 7 bases from V and 5 from J, leaving 12 bases between them. The V gene's germline CDR1 is ENHRY and CDR2 SYGVKD. The CDR3 region is CAINPDSDQPQHF. The CDR3 coding sequence is TGTGCCATCAACCCGGACAGCGATCAGCCCCAGCATTTT.

The chain couples TRBV19 to TRBJ2-7; a weak D match, TRBD2 (5 bases). The CDR3 is 13 amino acids. Trimming removed 1 base from V and 5 bases from J, with 9 bases in between. The germline V gene has CDR1 LNHDA and CDR2 SQIVND (reference sequence). DNA for the CDR3: TGTGCCAGTAGTATAGGCCGGGGAGACGAGCAGTACTTC. Translated: CASSIGRGDEQYF.

The V call is TRBV9, the J call TRBJ2-3; 7 bases are shared with TRBD1. With V trimmed by 3 bases and J by 0 bases, 7 bases remained unmatched. Looked up from germline, CDR1 is SGDLS and CDR2 is YYNGEE. The CDR3 extends over 16 amino acids. The CDR3 bases are TGTGCCAGCAGCGGACAGGGAGAGGTGAGCACAGATACGCAGTATTTT. It is translated as CASSGQGEVSTDTQYF.

V and J are TRBV11-3 and TRBJ2-2, with D possibly matching TRBD2 (7 bases). Germline V CDR1 and CDR2: SGHNT, YENEEA. Deletions cut 5 bases from V and 4 bases from J, with 20 bases between. The CDR3 has 17 residues. The CDR3 bases are TGTGCCAGCAGCGGAATTATGAGGGGGGGCGGCACCGGGGAGCTGTTTTTT. It yields the protein CASSGIMRGGGTGELFF.

This clone turned up a few times. The chain has TRBV2 and TRBJ2-3; tentatively, D is TRBD1 (5 bases). The CDR3 sequence is 17 residues long. The germline gives CDR1 SNHLY, CDR2 FYNNEI. The V end was cut by 3 bases, the J end by 1 base, with 17 bases between. CDR3 residues: CASSEGQGLLGTDTQYF. DNA for the CDR3: TGTGCCAGCAGTGAGGGGCAGGGTTTGTTAGGCACAGATACGCAGTATTTT.

The chain recombines TRBV7-8 with TRBJ2-3; D might be TRBD2 (7 bases). CDR1 is SGHVS, CDR2 FQNEAQ, per germline. Trimming took off 0 bases at V and 2 bases at J, with 12 bases between the two ends. The CDR3 covers 16 residues. CDR3 sequence reads: CASSLAAGANTDTQYF. The CDR3 coding sequence is TGTGCCAGCAGCTTAGCTGCGGGGGCCAACACAGATACGCAGTATTTT.